Each of the 7 T cell receptor beta chains below was sequenced from the same sample in a study of T cell changes during pregnancy in multiple sclerosis. The data were produced by immunoSEQ multiplex PCR, yet TCRdb's version contains in-frame clones alone and is incomplete. The sample contains under 70,000 clones, under 95% of which appear only once. The sample in question was peripheral blood, obtained in the second trimester of pregnancy. The receptor source for this set is a female donor with multiple sclerosis, enrolled in a pregnancy study.

In its sample, this clone was seen a few times. This CDR3 reads CAWGRGGQPQHF. The DNA for the CDR3 is TGTGCCTGGGGGCGGGGGGGACAGCCCCAGCATTTT. The V and J genes are TRBV30 and TRBJ1-5, with D tentatively TRBD1 (5 bases). Trimming removed 5 bases at V and 7 bases at J, with 12 bases between. Germline V gene sequence: CDR1 GTSNPN, CDR2 SVGIG (reference sequence). The CDR3 covers 12 residues. The full variable domain, in which reference TRBV30 and TRBJ1-5 provide the parts outside the CDR3, is SQTIHQWPATLVQPVGSPLSLECTVEGTSNPNLYWYRQAAGRGLQLLFYSVGIGQISSEVPQNLSASRPQDRQFILSSKKLLLSDSGFYLCAWGRGGQPQHFGDGTRLSIL.

This clone has just one count. The chain couples TRBV6-4 to TRBJ1-2; D may be TRBD1 (5 bases). CDR3 length equals 13 residues. V shed 5 bases and J shed 5 bases, with 12 bases lying between them. Germline V lookup: CDR1 MRHNA, CDR2 SNTAGT. CDR3 DNA sequence: TGTGCCAGCAGTCCAGAGCGGGGGTATGGCTACACCTTC. Translated, it gives CASSPERGYGYTF.

V usage is TRBV19 and J usage is TRBJ2-1, with a possible D match to TRBD2 (6 bases). Trimming shortened V by 7 bases and J by 5 bases, and 9 bases separated the two germline ends. This CDR3 contains 12 residues. In germline, CDR1 is LNHDA, CDR2 SQIVND (reference sequence). CDR3 amino acids: CASMGGHNEQFF. CDR3 coding DNA: TGTGCCAGTATGGGAGGACACAATGAGCAGTTCTTC.

This chain connects TRBV10-1 to TRBJ2-7, with unresolved D. V dropped 8 bases and J dropped 4 bases, with 15 bases sitting between them. This CDR3 region has 13 residues. In germline, CDR1 is WNHNN, CDR2 SYGVQD (reference sequence). The CDR3 coding sequence is TGCGCCAGCGCCCTAGGATTGGAATACGAGCAGTACTTC. Its protein product is CASALGLEYEQYF.

This chain joins TRBV15 and TRBJ1-6; TRBD1 is a possible D gene (5 bases). The V gene's germline CDR1 is LNHNV and CDR2 YYDKDF (reference sequence). V was trimmed by 0 bases and J by 6 bases, leaving 15 bases between them. This CDR3 spans 17 amino acids. The CDR3 DNA reads TGTGCCACCAGCAGAGAGAGTGGGGCAGGGATTAATTCACCCCTCCACTTT. It encodes CATSRESGAGINSPLHF.

The genes are TRBV4-3 and TRBJ2-7; 14 bases are shared with TRBD2. This CDR3 comprises 15 residues. The V gene end was trimmed by 3 bases and the J gene end by 3 bases; junction bases not matched to a gene: 1. Germline CDR1 is LGHNA and CDR2 is YSLEER. The CDR3 DNA is TGCGCCAGCAGCCAGGGACTAGCGGGGGACTACGAGCAGTACTTC. As protein: CASSQGLAGDYEQYF.

This sequence joins TRBV9 and TRBJ2-1, with 9 bases aligning to TRBD2. The ends lost 4 bases at V and 0 bases at J; junction bases unmatched: 5. The length of the CDR3 is 16 residues. CDR1 is SGDLS, CDR2 YYNGEE, per germline. In nucleotides, the CDR3 is TGTGCCAGCAGCCAGCGGGGGGCGAGCTCCTACAATGAGCAGTTCTTC. It yields the protein CASSQRGASSYNEQFF.